This T cell receptor (beta chain) appears in the sequencing data of a study of blood T cell repertoires in COVID-19. On the study more broadly: Researchers got acute and convalescent COVID-19 samples from the United States, Italy and Spain. The cDNA or gDNA used as material had been derived from T cells, B-cell-depleted T cells, or PBMCs.

Per germline, CDR1 SEHNR and CDR2 FQNEAQ (reference sequence). CDR3 size: 17 residues. V lost 4 bases, J lost 2 bases, and 8 bases stayed unmatched. This clone was observed a handful of times. The authors' processing: The authors estimated nucleated cell counts from reference gene primer amplification. Sequencing used immunoSEQ multiplex PCR; TCRdb keeps in-frame clones, though not all of them. V and J calls and clone size come straight from that table; D and trimming were deduced from the DNA. Among 130,000 to 150,000 clones listed, around 80% were seen once. The V gene is TRBV7-9, the J gene TRBJ2-3, with 11 bases matching TRBD2. The sample consisted of peripheral blood. The clonotype was recovered from a man aged 60 to 69 with acute or convalescent COVID-19. CDR3 nucleotide sequence: TGTGCCAGCAGCTCGAGACTAGCGGGGACTGTCACAGATACGCAGTATTTT. Translation: CASSSRLAGTVTDTQYF.